This T cell receptor beta chain stems from a study of blood T cell repertoires in COVID-19. Study overall: There were acute and convalescent COVID-19 samples, and they came from the United States, Italy and Spain. Sources were T cells, B-cell-depleted T cells, or PBMCs; the material itself was cDNA or gDNA.

Sequenced by immunoSEQ multiplex PCR; TCRdb stores in-frame clones only, minus some. This sample yields 35,000 to 40,000 clones, of which roughly 90% are seen a single time; 12% belongs to the top ten. Per the germline V gene, CDR1 is MGHRA and CDR2 is YSYEKL. V dropped 4 bases and J dropped 4 bases, with 14 bases sitting between them. This CDR3 is 15 amino acids long. The J gene is TRBJ2-1, the V gene TRBV4-1; possibly TRBD2 for D (7 bases). Sequencing was carried out using peripheral blood. The TCR was taken from a man in his 60s with active COVID-19. CDR3 in DNA: TGCGCCAGCAGCCCCGCGGGGGCCCAGTACAATGAGCAGTTCTTC. This codes for CASSPAGAQYNEQFF.